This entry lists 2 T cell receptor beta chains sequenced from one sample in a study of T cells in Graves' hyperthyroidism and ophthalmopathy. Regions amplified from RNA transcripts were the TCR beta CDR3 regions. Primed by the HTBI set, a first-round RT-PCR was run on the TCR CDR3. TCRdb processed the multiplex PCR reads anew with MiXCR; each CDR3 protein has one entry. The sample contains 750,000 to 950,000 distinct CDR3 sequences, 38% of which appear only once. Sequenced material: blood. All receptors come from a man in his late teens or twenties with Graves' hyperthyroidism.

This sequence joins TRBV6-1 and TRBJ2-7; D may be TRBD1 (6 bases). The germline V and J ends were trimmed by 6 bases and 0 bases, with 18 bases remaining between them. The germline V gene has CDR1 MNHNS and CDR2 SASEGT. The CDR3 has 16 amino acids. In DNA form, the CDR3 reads TGTGCCAGCAGCAGGACAGCCCGGGACACCTCCTACGAGCAGTACTTC. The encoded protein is CASSRTARDTSYEQYF.

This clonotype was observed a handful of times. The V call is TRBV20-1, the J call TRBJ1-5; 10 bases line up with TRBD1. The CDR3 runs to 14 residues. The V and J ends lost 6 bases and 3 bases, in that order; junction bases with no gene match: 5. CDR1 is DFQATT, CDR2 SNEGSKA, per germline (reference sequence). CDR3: CSAPRQGANQPQHF. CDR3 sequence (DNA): TGCAGTGCCCCGAGACAGGGGGCCAATCAGCCCCAGCATTTT.